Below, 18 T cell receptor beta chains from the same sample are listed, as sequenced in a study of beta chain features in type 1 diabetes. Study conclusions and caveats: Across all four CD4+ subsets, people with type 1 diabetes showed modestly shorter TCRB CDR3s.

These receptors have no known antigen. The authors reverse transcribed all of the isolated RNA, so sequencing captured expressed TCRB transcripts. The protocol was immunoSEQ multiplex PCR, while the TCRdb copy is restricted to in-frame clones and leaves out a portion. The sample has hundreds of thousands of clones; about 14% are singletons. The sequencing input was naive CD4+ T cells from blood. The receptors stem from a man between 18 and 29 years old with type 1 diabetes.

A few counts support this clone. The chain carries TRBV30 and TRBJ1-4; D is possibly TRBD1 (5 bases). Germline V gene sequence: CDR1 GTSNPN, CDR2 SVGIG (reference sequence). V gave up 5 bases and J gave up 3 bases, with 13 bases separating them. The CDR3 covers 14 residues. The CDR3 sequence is CAWAEGTANEKLFF. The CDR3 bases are TGTGCCTGGGCCGAAGGGACGGCTAATGAAAAACTGTTTTTT.

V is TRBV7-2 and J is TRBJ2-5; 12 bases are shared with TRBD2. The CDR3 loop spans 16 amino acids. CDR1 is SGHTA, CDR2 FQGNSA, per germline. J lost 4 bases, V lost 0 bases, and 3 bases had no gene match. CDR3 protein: CASSLAGTSGLETQYF. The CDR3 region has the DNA TGTGCCAGCAGCTTAGCGGGGACTAGCGGGCTAGAGACCCAGTACTTC.

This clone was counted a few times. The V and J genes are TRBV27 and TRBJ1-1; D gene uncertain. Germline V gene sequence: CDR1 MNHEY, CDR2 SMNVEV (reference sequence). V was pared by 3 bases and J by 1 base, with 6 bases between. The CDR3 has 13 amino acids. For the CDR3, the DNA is TGTGCCAGCAGTTTCCAAAAGAACACTGAAGCTTTCTTT. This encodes CASSFQKNTEAFF.

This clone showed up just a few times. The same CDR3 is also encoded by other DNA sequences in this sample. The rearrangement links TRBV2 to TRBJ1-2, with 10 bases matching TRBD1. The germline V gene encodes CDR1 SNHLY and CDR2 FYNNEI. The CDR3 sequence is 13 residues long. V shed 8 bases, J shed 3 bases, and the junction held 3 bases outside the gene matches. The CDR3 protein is CASRGTGDYGYTF. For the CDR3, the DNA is TGTGCCAGCCGAGGGACAGGGGACTATGGCTACACCTTC.

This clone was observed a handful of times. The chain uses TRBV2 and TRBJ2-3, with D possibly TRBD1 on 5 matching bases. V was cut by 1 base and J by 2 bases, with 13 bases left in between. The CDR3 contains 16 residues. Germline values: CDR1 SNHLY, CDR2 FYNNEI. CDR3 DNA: TGTGCCAGCAGTGAAGGGCAGGGCGAAAACACAGATACGCAGTATTTT. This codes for CASSEGQGENTDTQYF.

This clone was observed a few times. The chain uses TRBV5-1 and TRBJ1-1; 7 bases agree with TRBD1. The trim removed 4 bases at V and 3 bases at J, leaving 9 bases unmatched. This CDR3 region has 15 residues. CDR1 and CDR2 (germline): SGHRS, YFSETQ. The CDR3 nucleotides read TGCGCCAGCAGCGCCGAGACAGGGCGACACACTGAAGCTTTCTTT. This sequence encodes CASSAETGRHTEAFF.

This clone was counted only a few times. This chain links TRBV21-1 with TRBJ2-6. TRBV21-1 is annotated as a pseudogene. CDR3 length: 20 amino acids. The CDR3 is CASSKQPRTDTRSGANVLTF. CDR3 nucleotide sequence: TGTGCCAGCAGTAAACAACCTCGGACGGATACTCGCTCTGGGGCCAACGTCCTGACTTTC.

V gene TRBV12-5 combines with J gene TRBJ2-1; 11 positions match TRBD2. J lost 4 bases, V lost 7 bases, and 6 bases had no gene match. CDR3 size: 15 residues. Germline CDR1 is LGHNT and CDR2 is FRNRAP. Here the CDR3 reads CASALAGGQYNEQFF. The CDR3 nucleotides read TGTGCTAGTGCCCTAGCGGGAGGTCAATACAATGAGCAGTTCTTC. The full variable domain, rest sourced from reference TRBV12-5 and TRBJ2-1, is DARVTQTPRHKVTEMGQEVTMRCQPILGHNTVFWYRQTMMQGLELLAYFRNRAPLDDSGMPKDRFSAEMPDATLATLKIQPSEPRDSAVYFCASALAGGQYNEQFFGPGTRLTVL.

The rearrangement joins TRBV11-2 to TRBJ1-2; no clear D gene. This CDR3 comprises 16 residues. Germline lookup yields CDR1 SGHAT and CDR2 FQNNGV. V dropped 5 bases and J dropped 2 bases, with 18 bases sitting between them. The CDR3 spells CASSAAYFGKNYGYTF. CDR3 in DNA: TGTGCCAGCAGCGCCGCCTACTTCGGGAAGAACTATGGCTACACCTTC.

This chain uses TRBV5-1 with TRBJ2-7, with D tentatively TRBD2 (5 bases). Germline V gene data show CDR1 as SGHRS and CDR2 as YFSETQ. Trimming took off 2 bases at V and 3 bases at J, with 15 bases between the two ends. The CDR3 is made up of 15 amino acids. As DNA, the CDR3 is TGCGCCAGCAGCTTAGAGGTAGGGAGCTTCTACGAGCAGTACTTC. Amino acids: CASSLEVGSFYEQYF.

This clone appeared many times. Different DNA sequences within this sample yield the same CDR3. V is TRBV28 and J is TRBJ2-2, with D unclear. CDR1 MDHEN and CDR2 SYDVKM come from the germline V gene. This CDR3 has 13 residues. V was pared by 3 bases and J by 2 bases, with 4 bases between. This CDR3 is CASSFGNTGELFF. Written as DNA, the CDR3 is TGTGCCAGCAGTTTTGGAAACACCGGGGAGCTGTTTTTT. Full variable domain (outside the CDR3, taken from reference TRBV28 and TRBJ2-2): DVKVTQSSRYLVKRTGEKVFLECVQDMDHENMFWYRQDPGLGLRLIYFSYDVKMKEKGDIPEGYSVSREKKERFSLILESASTNQTSMYLCASSFGNTGELFFGEGSRLTVL.

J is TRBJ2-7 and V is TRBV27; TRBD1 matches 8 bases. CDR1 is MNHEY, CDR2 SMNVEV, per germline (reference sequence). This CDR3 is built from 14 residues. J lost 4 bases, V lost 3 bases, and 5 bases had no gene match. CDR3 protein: CASSFSGGKYEQYF. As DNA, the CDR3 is TGTGCCAGCAGTTTCTCAGGGGGCAAGTACGAGCAGTACTTC.

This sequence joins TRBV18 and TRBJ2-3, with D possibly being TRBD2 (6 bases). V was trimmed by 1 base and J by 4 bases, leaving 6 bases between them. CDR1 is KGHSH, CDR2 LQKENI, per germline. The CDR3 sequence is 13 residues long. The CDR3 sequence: CASSPREADTQYF. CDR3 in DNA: TGTGCCAGCTCACCACGGGAGGCAGATACGCAGTATTTT.

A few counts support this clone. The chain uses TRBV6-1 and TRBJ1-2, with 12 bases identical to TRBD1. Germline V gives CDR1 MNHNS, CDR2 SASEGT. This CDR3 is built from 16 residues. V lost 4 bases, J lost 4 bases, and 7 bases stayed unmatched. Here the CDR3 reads CASSVHRDRGLYGYTF. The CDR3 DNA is TGTGCCAGCAGTGTTCACCGGGACAGGGGGCTCTATGGCTACACCTTC.

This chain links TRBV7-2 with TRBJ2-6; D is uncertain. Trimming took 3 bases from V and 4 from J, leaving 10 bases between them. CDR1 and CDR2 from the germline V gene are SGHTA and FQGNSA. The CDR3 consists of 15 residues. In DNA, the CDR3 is TGTGCCAGCAGCTTCGACCCTAGGGGGGCCAACGTCCTGACTTTC. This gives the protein CASSFDPRGANVLTF.

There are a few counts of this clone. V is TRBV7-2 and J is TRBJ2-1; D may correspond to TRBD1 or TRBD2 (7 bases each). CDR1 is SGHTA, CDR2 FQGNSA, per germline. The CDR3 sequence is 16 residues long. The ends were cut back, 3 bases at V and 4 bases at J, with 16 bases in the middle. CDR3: CASSFVGGGPYNEQFF. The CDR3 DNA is TGTGCCAGCAGCTTTGTGGGAGGGGGCCCTTACAATGAGCAGTTCTTC. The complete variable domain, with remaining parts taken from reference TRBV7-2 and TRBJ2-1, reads GAGVSQSPSNKVTEKGKDVELRCDPISGHTALYWYRQSLGQGLEFLIYFQGNSAPDKSGLPSDRFSAERTGGSVSTLTIQRTQQEDSAVYLCASSFVGGGPYNEQFFGPGTRLTVL.

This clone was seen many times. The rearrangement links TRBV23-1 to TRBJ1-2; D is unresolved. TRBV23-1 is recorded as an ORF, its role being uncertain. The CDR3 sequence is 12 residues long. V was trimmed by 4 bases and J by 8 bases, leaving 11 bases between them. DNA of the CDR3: TGCGCCAGCAGTCGGGCAGCCTCGGGCTACACCTTC. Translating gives CASSRAASGYTF.

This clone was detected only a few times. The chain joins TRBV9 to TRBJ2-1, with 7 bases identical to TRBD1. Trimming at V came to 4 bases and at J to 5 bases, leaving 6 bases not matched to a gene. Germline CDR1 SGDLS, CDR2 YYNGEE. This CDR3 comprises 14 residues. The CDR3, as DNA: TGTGCCAGCAGCCCGGGACAGTTAGACAATGAGCAGTTCTTC. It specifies CASSPGQLDNEQFF.